Sequencing of this TCR beta chain was carried out in a study of blood T cell repertoires in COVID-19. Sequencing was performed with immunoSEQ multiplex PCR; in TCRdb, only in-frame clones are kept and a portion is missing. The table includes around 100,000 clones, approximately 87% detected once. The CDR3 has 15 residues. V shed 3 bases and J shed 5 bases, with 17 bases lying between them. In germline, CDR1 is MDHEN, CDR2 SYDVKM. J is TRBJ2-7 and V is TRBV28; D call uncertain. The TCR comes from a middle-aged man with acute or convalescent COVID-19. The sample was peripheral blood. CDR3 region: CASSLRPYGVHEQYF. The DNA for the CDR3 is TGTGCCAGCAGTTTGCGACCTTATGGAGTCCACGAGCAGTACTTC.